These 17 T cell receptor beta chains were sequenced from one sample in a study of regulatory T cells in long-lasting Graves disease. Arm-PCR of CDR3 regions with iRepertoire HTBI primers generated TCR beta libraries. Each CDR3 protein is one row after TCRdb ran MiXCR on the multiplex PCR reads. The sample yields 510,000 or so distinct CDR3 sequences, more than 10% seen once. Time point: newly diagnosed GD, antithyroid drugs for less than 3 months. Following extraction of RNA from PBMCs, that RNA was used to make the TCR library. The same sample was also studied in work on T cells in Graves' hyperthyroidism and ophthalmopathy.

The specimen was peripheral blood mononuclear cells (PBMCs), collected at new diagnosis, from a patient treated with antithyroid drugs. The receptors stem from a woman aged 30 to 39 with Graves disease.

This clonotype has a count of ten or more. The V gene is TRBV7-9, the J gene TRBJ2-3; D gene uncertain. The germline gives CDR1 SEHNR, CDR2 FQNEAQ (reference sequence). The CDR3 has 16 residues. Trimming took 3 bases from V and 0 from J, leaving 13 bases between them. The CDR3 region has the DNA TGTGCCAGCAGCTTTTCCACACGATCTAGCACAGATACGCAGTATTTT. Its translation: CASSFSTRSSTDTQYF. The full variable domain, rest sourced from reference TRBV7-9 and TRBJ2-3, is DTGVSQNPRHKITKRGQNVTFRCDPISEHNRLYWYRQTLGQGPEFLTYFQNEAQLEKSRLLSDRFSAERPKGSFSTLEIQRTEQGDSAMYLCASSFSTRSSTDTQYFGPGTRLTVL.

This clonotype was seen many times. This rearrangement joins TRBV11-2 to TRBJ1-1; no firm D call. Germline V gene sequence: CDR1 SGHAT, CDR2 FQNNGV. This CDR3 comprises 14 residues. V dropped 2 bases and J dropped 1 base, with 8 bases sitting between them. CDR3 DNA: TGTGCCAGCAGCTTAAGCCGGGGGAACACTGAAGCTTTCTTT. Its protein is CASSLSRGNTEAFF.

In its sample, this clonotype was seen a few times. The CDR3 here is CAISESLTKTQETQYF. CDR3 DNA sequence: TGTGCCATCAGTGAGTCCCTAACGAAAACTCAAGAGACCCAGTACTTC. The chain uses TRBV10-3 and TRBJ2-5, with D unresolved. Trimming shortened V by 0 bases and J by 2 bases, and 13 bases separated the two germline ends. CDR1 ENHRY and CDR2 SYGVKD come from the germline V gene. The CDR3 is 16 amino acids.

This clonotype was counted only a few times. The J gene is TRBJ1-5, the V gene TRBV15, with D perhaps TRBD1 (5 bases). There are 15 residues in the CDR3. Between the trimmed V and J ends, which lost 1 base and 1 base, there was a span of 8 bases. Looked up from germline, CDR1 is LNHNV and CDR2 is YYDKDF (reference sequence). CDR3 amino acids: CATSRGGASNQPQHF. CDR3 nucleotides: TGTGCCACCAGCAGAGGAGGGGCCAGCAATCAGCCCCAGCATTTT.

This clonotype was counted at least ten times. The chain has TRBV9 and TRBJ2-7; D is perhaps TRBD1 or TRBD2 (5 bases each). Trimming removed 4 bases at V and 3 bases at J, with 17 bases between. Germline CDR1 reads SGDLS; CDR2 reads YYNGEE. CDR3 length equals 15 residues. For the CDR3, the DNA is TGTGCCAGCAGCCCGGGTGGGGGTACAAACTACGAGCAGTACTTC. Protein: CASSPGGGTNYEQYF.

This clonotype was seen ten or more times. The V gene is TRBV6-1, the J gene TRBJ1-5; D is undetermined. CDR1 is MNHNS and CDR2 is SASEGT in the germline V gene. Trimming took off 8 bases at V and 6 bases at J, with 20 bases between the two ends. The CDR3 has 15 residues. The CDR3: CASQVTALWGQPQHF. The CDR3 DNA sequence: TGTGCCAGCCAGGTAACGGCCTTGTGGGGTCAGCCCCAGCATTTT.

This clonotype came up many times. Here the CDR3 reads CSVERERNEQFF. The CDR3 DNA follows: TGCAGCGTTGAGCGGGAGCGCAATGAGCAGTTCTTC. The V call is TRBV29-1, the J call TRBJ2-1, with 7 bases identical to TRBD2. V was pared by 3 bases and J by 6 bases, with 2 bases of the junction left unmatched. CDR3 length: 12 amino acids. Per the germline V gene, CDR1 is SQVTM and CDR2 is ANQGSEA.

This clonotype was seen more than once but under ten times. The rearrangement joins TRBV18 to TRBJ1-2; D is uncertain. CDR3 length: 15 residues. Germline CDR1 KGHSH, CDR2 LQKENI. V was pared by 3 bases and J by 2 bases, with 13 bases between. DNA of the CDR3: TGTGCCAGCTCACCTGGATTGCGCACAAACTATGGCTACACCTTC. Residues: CASSPGLRTNYGYTF.

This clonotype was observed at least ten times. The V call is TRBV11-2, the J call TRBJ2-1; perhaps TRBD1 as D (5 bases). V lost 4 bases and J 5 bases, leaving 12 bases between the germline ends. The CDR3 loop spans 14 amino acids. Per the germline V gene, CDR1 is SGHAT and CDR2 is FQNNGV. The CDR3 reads CASSYNTGDNEQFF. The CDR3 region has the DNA TGTGCCAGCAGCTATAATACAGGAGACAATGAGCAGTTCTTC.

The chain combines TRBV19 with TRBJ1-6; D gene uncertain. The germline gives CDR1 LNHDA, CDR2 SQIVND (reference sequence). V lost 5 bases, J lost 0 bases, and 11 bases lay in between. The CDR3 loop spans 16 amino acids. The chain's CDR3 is CASSSSVRSYNSPLHF. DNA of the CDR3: TGTGCCAGTAGTTCTTCGGTACGCTCCTATAATTCACCCCTCCACTTT. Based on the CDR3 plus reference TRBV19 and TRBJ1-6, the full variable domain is DGGITQSPKYLFRKEGQNVTLSCEQNLNHDAMYWYRQDPGQGLRLIYYSQIVNDFQKGDIAEGYSVSREKKESFPLTVTSAQKNPTAFYLCASSSSVRSYNSPLHFGNGTRLTVT.

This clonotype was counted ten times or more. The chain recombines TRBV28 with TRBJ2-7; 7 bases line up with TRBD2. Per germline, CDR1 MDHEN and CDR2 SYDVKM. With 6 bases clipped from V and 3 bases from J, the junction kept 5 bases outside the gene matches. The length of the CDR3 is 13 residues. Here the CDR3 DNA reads TGTGCCAGCAGCCGAGGGGACTACTACGAGCAGTACTTC. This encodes CASSRGDYYEQYF.

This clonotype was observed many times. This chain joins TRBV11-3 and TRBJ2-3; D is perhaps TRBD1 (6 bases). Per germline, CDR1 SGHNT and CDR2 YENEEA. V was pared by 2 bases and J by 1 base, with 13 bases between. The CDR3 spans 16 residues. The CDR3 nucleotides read TGTGCCAGCAGCTTACCCCAGGGGAAGGGCACAGATACGCAGTATTTT. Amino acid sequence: CASSLPQGKGTDTQYF.

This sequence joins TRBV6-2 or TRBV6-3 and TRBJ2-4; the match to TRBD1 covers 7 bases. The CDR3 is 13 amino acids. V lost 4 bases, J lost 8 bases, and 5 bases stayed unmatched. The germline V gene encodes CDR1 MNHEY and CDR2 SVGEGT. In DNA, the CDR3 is TGTGCCAGCAGTTGGGACAGACCCGACATTCAGTACTTC. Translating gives CASSWDRPDIQYF.

The CDR3 protein is CASSVGTGIEQYF. Written as DNA, the CDR3 is TGCGCCAGCAGCGTCGGGACAGGGATCGAGCAGTACTTC. The chain uses TRBV5-1 and TRBJ2-7, with TRBD1 matching 9 bases. The CDR3 runs to 13 residues. J gave up 6 bases and V 4 bases, and 5 bases lay outside the gene matches. The germline CDR1 and CDR2 sequences are SGHRS and YFSETQ.

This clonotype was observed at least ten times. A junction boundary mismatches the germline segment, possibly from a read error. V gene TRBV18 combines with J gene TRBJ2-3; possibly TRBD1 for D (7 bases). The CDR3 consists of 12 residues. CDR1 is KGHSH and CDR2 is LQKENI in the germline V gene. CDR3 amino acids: CASSAGTAPSKF. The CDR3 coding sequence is TGTGCCAGCTCGGCGGGGACAGCTCCTTCTAAATTT.

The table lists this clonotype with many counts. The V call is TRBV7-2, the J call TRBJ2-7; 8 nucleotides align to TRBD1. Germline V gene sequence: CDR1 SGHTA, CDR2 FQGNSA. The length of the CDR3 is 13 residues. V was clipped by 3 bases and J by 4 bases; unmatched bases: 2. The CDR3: CASSLNRGYEQYF. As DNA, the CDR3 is TGTGCCAGCAGCTTGAACAGGGGGTACGAGCAGTACTTC.

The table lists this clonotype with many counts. Here the CDR3 DNA reads TGTGCCAGCAGCTCTCAATGGGCGGAGGGCTACACCTTC. It specifies CASSSQWAEGYTF. This sequence joins TRBV7-2 and TRBJ1-2; D remains unclear. The CDR3 length is 13 residues. V was clipped by 4 bases and J by 8 bases, with 14 bases between them. The germline gives CDR1 SGHTA, CDR2 FQGNSA.